This is a list of T cell receptor beta chains from one sample in a study of PD-1 blockade in classical Hodgkin lymphoma. The repertoire was sequenced with immunoSEQ multiplex PCR; TCRdb's copy has only in-frame clones and lacks some. The sample has about 19,000 clones; about 87% are singletons. Sequencing used CD8+ T cells from blood, obtained before the fourth cycle of nivolumab. The receptors here all came from a human donor with classical Hodgkin lymphoma. Both conserved end residues are part of each CDR3. Fields, in order: V gene, J gene, D gene, CDR3 protein. The D gene is left open where the match is weak.

TRBV13,TRBJ2-5,-,CASSGYLGRSQETQYF
TRBV27,TRBJ1-2,-,CASSLEGDWGYTF
TRBV18,TRBJ1-5,-,CASSLGRDGSNQPQHF
TRBV27,TRBJ2-3,-,CASSFTTDTQYF
TRBV7-9,TRBJ2-2,TRBD1,CASSPTGQGDTGELFF
TRBV7-3,TRBJ2-5,TRBD2,CASSEGLAVGVETQYF
TRBV28,TRBJ2-1,-,CASSGGRSIYNEQFF
TRBV7-9,TRBJ2-1,TRBD1,CASSPGTVWDEQFF
TRBV5-1,TRBJ2-3,TRBD2,CASSLLREGTDTQYF
TRBV28,TRBJ1-5,TRBD1,CASREYRGKSNQPQHF
TRBV28,TRBJ2-2,-,CASSLGHPGELFF
TRBV10-2,-,TRBD2,CASSEDWAGGPRDEQYF
TRBV19,TRBJ1-5,-,CASSNPRGAPSWEPQHF
TRBV5-4,TRBJ1-2,TRBD1,CASSLRDRYIDYGYTF
TRBV27,TRBJ2-2,-,CASSFATLRGELFF
TRBV6-1,TRBJ2-7,-,CASSEAVLRAGAYEQYF
TRBV28,TRBJ2-5,-,CATKVHGDQETQYF
TRBV25-1,-,TRBD1,CASSEPDRGTGEQYF
TRBV19,TRBJ2-2,TRBD2,CASSIEAGEDTGELFF
TRBV29-1,TRBJ1-1,TRBD1,CSVGPGQGGTEAFF
TRBV9,TRBJ2-3,TRBD2,CASSVGTSSVTDTQYF
TRBV30,TRBJ2-2,-,CAWGPTGELFF
TRBV28,TRBJ2-7,TRBD2,CASSLLAGGAYEQYF
TRBV27,TRBJ1-2,-,CASSITGANYGYTF
TRBV6-5,-,TRBD2,CASSLAGGVDEQYF
TRBV6-5,TRBJ1-3,-,CASSSQGSGNTIYF
TRBV7-9,TRBJ2-1,-,CASRTQGPNEQFF
TRBV10-1,TRBJ2-1,-,CASSGSSTGRNNEQFF
TRBV10-3,TRBJ1-2,-,CAISESKRGPANYGYTF
TRBV9,TRBJ2-3,-,CASSVSGGTDTQYF
TRBV9,TRBJ2-3,TRBD2,CASGQPIPTSPDTQYF
TRBV29-1,TRBJ2-7,TRBD1,CSVRGQAYEQYF
TRBV23-1,TRBJ2-2,-,CASSQSVQGRPGELFF
TRBV6-5,TRBJ1-1,TRBD1,CASSGQGAPNTEAFF
TRBV14,TRBJ1-2,-,CASSQERSGTARGYTF
TRBV7-8,TRBJ2-1,-,CASSFRLGGSYNEQFF
TRBV6-1,TRBJ1-3,-,CASTQTSGNTIYF
TRBV2,TRBJ2-1,TRBD1,CARLRQGAYNEQFF
TRBV9,TRBJ1-4,-,CASSPDTPRELFF
TRBV27,TRBJ2-7,-,CASSFRESSYEQYF
TRBV9,TRBJ2-1,TRBD2,CASSVWASGRNEQFF
TRBV7-7,TRBJ2-5,-,CASSAQTGARETQYF
TRBV25-1,TRBJ2-1,TRBD1,CASIGTGVYNEQFF
TRBV11-3,TRBJ2-1,-,CASSLAGSSYNEQFF
TRBV4-1,TRBJ2-7,TRBD1,CASSQGAPDRAYEQYF
TRBV11-2,TRBJ2-5,TRBD2,CASSFSGSRETQYF
TRBV28,TRBJ2-1,-,CASSPSAEQFF
TRBV19,TRBJ1-1,-,CASSLRTWGTNTEAFF
TRBV7-9,TRBJ2-3,TRBD2,CASSGTSTSGSTDTQYF
TRBV9,TRBJ1-2,-,CASSVVDGAGYTF
TRBV5-4,TRBJ2-2,-,CASSKGDNWAGELFF